This entry lists 23 T cell receptor beta chains sequenced from one sample in a study of blood T cell repertoires in COVID-19. Using immunoSEQ multiplex PCR, the repertoire was profiled, and TCRdb retains in-frame clones only, with some absent. The sample lists 45,000 to 65,000 clones, 90% to 95% seen once, with more than 9.5% in the top ten. Sequenced: peripheral blood. These receptors were collected from an elderly woman with acute or convalescent COVID-19.

The chain recombines TRBV24-1 with TRBJ2-3; 9 nucleotides line up with TRBD2. The length of the CDR3 is 16 residues. After removal of 4 bases from V and 3 bases from J, the junction contained 7 bases not matched to a gene. The germline V gene encodes CDR1 KGHDR and CDR2 SFDVKD. CDR3 DNA: TGTGCCACCAGTGACCCACTAGCGGGTGGAACAGATACGCAGTATTTT. It codes for CATSDPLAGGTDTQYF.

The V gene is TRBV24-1, the J gene TRBJ2-7, with TRBD1 as a possible D gene (5 bases). This CDR3 region has 14 residues. V was cut by 6 bases and J by 3 bases, with 14 bases left in between. CDR1 is KGHDR, CDR2 SFDVKD, per germline. CDR3 sequence: CATSRQKANYEQYF. The DNA of the CDR3 is TGTGCCACCAGTCGACAGAAAGCTAACTACGAGCAGTACTTC.

The gene calls are TRBV7-2 and TRBJ1-2; 8 bases agree with TRBD1. The V segment lost 5 bases and the J segment 8 bases; nucleotides outside the gene matches: 7. The germline V gene encodes CDR1 SGHTA and CDR2 FQGNSA. This CDR3 has 13 amino acids. CDR3 nucleotides: TGTGCCAGCAGCCTTGGACAGGGTAGGGGCTACACCTTC. Translation gives CASSLGQGRGYTF.

V and J are TRBV30 and TRBJ2-5; no definite D call. Germline CDR1 is GTSNPN and CDR2 is SVGIG (reference sequence). CDR3 length: 14 amino acids. V was pared by 0 bases and J by 2 bases, with 10 bases between. CDR3 region: CAWSVRQDQETQYF. In DNA form, the CDR3 reads TGTGCCTGGAGTGTAAGGCAGGATCAAGAGACCCAGTACTTC.

The rearrangement joins TRBV9 to TRBJ2-1; D might be TRBD2 (6 bases). The V end was cut by 1 base, the J end by 7 bases, with 9 bases between. Germline loops: CDR1 SGDLS, CDR2 YYNGEE. This CDR3 comprises 13 residues. The CDR3 loop is CASSVSSGNEQFF. In DNA form, the CDR3 reads TGTGCCAGCAGCGTAAGTAGCGGTAATGAGCAGTTCTTC.

This rearrangement joins TRBV12-5 to TRBJ1-3, with D possibly matching TRBD1 (5 bases). Trimming stripped 1 base from V and 1 base from J, with 11 bases between. CDR3 length: 16 residues. Germline V lookup: CDR1 LGHNT, CDR2 FRNRAP. The CDR3 nucleotides read TGTGCTAGTGGTTTGGCCTCAGGGAGGTCTGGAAACACCATATATTTT. Protein product: CASGLASGRSGNTIYF.

The CDR3 DNA reads TGTGCCAGCAGCTTCGGGACAGGGGCTTTTCCTACGAGCAATTACGAGCAGTACTTC. It specifies CASSFGTGAFPTSNYEQYF. The rearrangement links TRBV7-8 to TRBJ2-7; 10 bases fit TRBD1. Unmatched junction bases numbered 18, after V lost 3 bases and J lost 4 bases. This CDR3 spans 19 amino acids. Germline CDR1 SGHVS, CDR2 FQNEAQ. The whole variable domain, remainder taken from reference TRBV7-8 and TRBJ2-7, is GAGVSQSPRYKVAKRGQDVALRCDPISGHVSLFWYQQALGQGPEFLTYFQNEAQLDKSGLPSDRFFAERPEGSVSTLKIQRTQQEDSAVYLCASSFGTGAFPTSNYEQYFGPGTRLTVT.

The V and J genes are TRBV7-2 and TRBJ1-2; tentatively, D is TRBD1 (5 bases). V was pared by 4 bases and J by 3 bases, with 12 bases between. Germline-derived CDR1 and CDR2 are SGHTA and FQGNSA. CDR3 length: 14 amino acids. The CDR3 spells CASSWSRGDYGYTF. CDR3 DNA sequence: TGTGCCAGCAGCTGGAGTCGGGGGGACTATGGCTACACCTTC.

The chain joins TRBV7-7 to TRBJ2-2, with TRBD1 matching over 9 bases. The CDR3 has 15 residues. Germline V gene data show CDR1 as SSHAT and CDR2 as FNYEAQ (reference sequence). The junction had 5 bases not matched to a gene; V was cut back by 3 bases and J by 6 bases. The CDR3 protein is CASSFEQGASGELFF. CDR3 bases: TGTGCCAGCAGCTTCGAACAGGGGGCGTCCGGGGAGCTGTTTTTT.

The rearrangement joins TRBV19 to TRBJ1-3; D may be TRBD1 (6 bases). Germline-derived CDR1 and CDR2 are LNHDA and SQIVND (reference sequence). This CDR3 is 16 amino acids long. Trimming took off 9 bases at V and 0 bases at J, with 18 bases between the two ends. The chain's CDR3 is CASWGGSGSSGNTIYF. The CDR3 nucleotides are TGTGCCAGCTGGGGGGGCAGCGGAAGCTCTGGAAACACCATATATTTT.

This clone was detected once. DNA of the CDR3: TGTGCCAGCAGCTTAGCTAGCGGGAGCTCAAAAGATACGCAGTATTTT. As protein: CASSLASGSSKDTQYF. V usage is TRBV7-3 and J usage is TRBJ2-3, with 10 bases fitting TRBD2. Germline V gives CDR1 SGHTA, CDR2 FQGTGA. J gave up 5 bases and V 2 bases, and 7 bases lay outside the gene matches. The CDR3 has 16 amino acids. The whole variable domain, remainder taken from reference TRBV7-3 and TRBJ2-3, is GAGVSQTPSNKVTEKGKYVELRCDPISGHTALYWYRQSLGQGPEFLIYFQGTGAADDSGLPNDRFFAVRPEGSVSTLKIQRTERGDSAVYLCASSLASGSSKDTQYFGPGTRLTVL.

The V gene is TRBV27, the J gene TRBJ1-1; 7 positions agree with TRBD1. The CDR3 totals 14 residues. The junction had 6 bases not matched to a gene; V was cut back by 8 bases and J by 0 bases. CDR1 is MNHEY and CDR2 is SMNVEV in the germline V gene (reference sequence). The CDR3 is CASGGQNMNTEAFF. As DNA, the CDR3 is TGTGCCAGCGGGGGACAGAACATGAACACTGAAGCTTTCTTT.

The chain has TRBV30 and TRBJ2-3; a weak D match, TRBD2 (6 bases). Trimming pared 0 bases from V and 3 bases from J, leaving 13 bases between. The CDR3 is 15 residues long. The germline CDR1 and CDR2 sequences are GTSNPN and SVGIG (reference sequence). Written as DNA, the CDR3 is TGTGCCTGGAGTGTACGGGGGACGGGGACAGATACGCAGTATTTT. It is translated as CAWSVRGTGTDTQYF. The full variable domain, with the rest looked up from reference TRBV30 and TRBJ2-3, is SQTIHQWPATLVQPVGSPLSLECTVEGTSNPNLYWYRQAAGRGLQLLFYSVGIGQISSEVPQNLSASRPQDRQFILSSKKLLLSDSGFYLCAWSVRGTGTDTQYFGPGTRLTVL.

V usage is TRBV6-2 or TRBV6-3 and J usage is TRBJ2-7; 11 bases are a match to TRBD1. The germline gives CDR1 MNHEY, CDR2 SVGEGT. The V segment lost 6 bases and the J segment 2 bases; nucleotides outside the gene matches: 6. This CDR3 has 15 residues. The CDR3 bases are TGTGCCAGCAGGCCTGGGACAGGGGGGGCCTACGAGCAGTACTTC. Its translation is CASRPGTGGAYEQYF.

The V gene is TRBV12-3 or TRBV12-4, the J gene TRBJ1-3; D is unclear. The CDR3 consists of 13 residues. V was trimmed by 4 bases and J by 4 bases, leaving 8 bases between them. CDR3 residues: CASSSQYGNTIYF. The CDR3 DNA reads TGTGCCAGCAGTTCCCAGTACGGAAACACCATATATTTT.

The rearrangement joins TRBV5-1 to TRBJ2-2; a weak D match, TRBD1 (5 bases). V lost 4 bases and J 4 bases, leaving 11 bases between the germline ends. CDR1 is SGHRS, CDR2 YFSETQ, per germline. This CDR3 region has 14 residues. The CDR3 protein is CASSRTTGTGELFF. In DNA form, the CDR3 reads TGCGCCAGCAGCCGTACCACAGGCACCGGGGAGCTGTTTTTT.

The CDR3 DNA sequence: TGTGCCTGGAGACGGGGAGGCTACACCTTC. It specifies CAWRRGGYTF. V usage is TRBV30 and J usage is TRBJ1-2, with D unresolved. Trimming removed 3 bases from V and 8 bases from J, with 7 bases in between. This CDR3 spans 10 amino acids. From germline, CDR1 is GTSNPN and CDR2 SVGIG (reference sequence).

CDR3 nucleotide sequence: TGTGCCAGCAGTCTTGTCAGGACTGAAGCTTTCTTT. It yields the protein CASSLVRTEAFF. This chain joins TRBV12-3 or TRBV12-4 and TRBJ1-1; unclear D gene. The CDR3 totals 12 residues. Trimming took off 5 bases at V and 5 bases at J, with 9 bases between the two ends.

This chain joins TRBV27 and TRBJ2-7; TRBD1 matches at 7 bases. The CDR3 has 15 residues. Unmatched junction bases numbered 10, after V lost 5 bases and J lost 3 bases. Germline V lookup: CDR1 MNHEY, CDR2 SMNVEV (reference sequence). CDR3 protein: CASSAASRGYYEQYF. CDR3 DNA sequence: TGTGCCAGCAGTGCGGCTTCCAGGGGGTACTACGAGCAGTACTTC.

This chain links TRBV21-1 with TRBJ1-4; the table's D call, TRBD1, was not checked against the DNA. TRBV21-1 is recorded as a pseudogene. CDR3 size: 15 residues. The CDR3 here is CASSFRDNQNEKLFF. Here the CDR3 DNA reads TGTGCCAGCAGCTTCCGGGACAACCAAAATGAAAAACTGTTTTTT.

The chain links TRBV13 to TRBJ1-1; TRBD1 matches 7 bases. V gave up 5 bases and J gave up 5 bases; unmatched junction bases: 8. Germline CDR1 PRHDT, CDR2 FYEKMQ (reference sequence). CDR3 length: 14 amino acids. The CDR3 spells CASSLRGPGTEAFF. CDR3 DNA sequence: TGTGCCAGCAGCCTAAGGGGGCCTGGAACTGAAGCTTTCTTT.

The chain couples TRBV19 to TRBJ2-1, with 10 positions matching TRBD1. CDR1 and CDR2 from the germline V gene are LNHDA and SQIVND (reference sequence). With 9 bases clipped from V and 8 bases from J, the junction kept 4 bases outside the gene matches. CDR3 length equals 12 residues. This CDR3 reads CASSDRGHEQFF. The CDR3 DNA follows: TGTGCCAGCTCAGACAGGGGGCATGAGCAGTTCTTC.

The rearrangement joins TRBV7-8 to TRBJ2-1, with TRBD2 matching over 8 bases. The CDR3 totals 15 residues. Germline V lookup: CDR1 SGHVS, CDR2 FQNEAQ. Losses at the gene ends were 1 base for V and 7 bases for J; bases not matched to a gene: 6. The CDR3 loop reads CASSLGAGAGNEQFF. The CDR3 nucleotides are TGTGCCAGCAGCTTAGGAGCGGGAGCTGGTAATGAGCAGTTCTTC. Full variable domain (rest looked up from reference TRBV7-8 and TRBJ2-1): GAGVSQSPRYKVAKRGQDVALRCDPISGHVSLFWYQQALGQGPEFLTYFQNEAQLDKSGLPSDRFFAERPEGSVSTLKIQRTQQEDSAVYLCASSLGAGAGNEQFFGPGTRLTVL.